This TCR beta chain is from a study of shared clonotypes between healthy human individuals. Positively selected for CCR7, the CD45RO-negative cells used as naive CD8 cells excluded terminally differentiated effector memory CD45RA+ cells. Germline V gives CDR1 SGHNT, CDR2 YYREEE (reference sequence). Trimming cost V 5 bases and J 5 bases, with 17 bases left between them. This CDR3 comprises 15 residues. The assay was immunoSEQ multiplex PCR, and TCRdb's table has in-frame clones only and misses some. The profile shows hundreds of thousands of clones, roughly 96% of them singletons. The specimen was naive CD8+ T cells sorted from blood. The chain carries TRBV5-4 and TRBJ2-1; weak D call: TRBD2 (7 bases). This clonotype was sampled from a woman in her twenties or thirties in good health. CDR3 loop: CASRRPGGHNNEQFF. CDR3 nucleotides: TGTGCCAGCAGAAGACCGGGGGGCCATAACAATGAGCAGTTCTTC.